The 25 T cell receptor beta chains in this list originate from one sample, sequenced in a study of blood T cell repertoires in COVID-19 (dated by TCRdb to the early 2020s). Receptor amplification or capture employed the immunoSEQ multiplex PCR assay. TCRdb provides this immuneACCESS table in a form limited to in-frame rearrangements. Some clones are lacking; in checked studies, under half of them reflect an unresolved V gene, and why the rest are absent is not known. The table for this sample lists about 370,000 clones; nearly 90% of them were counted only once. Of the sample, roughly 6.8% falls within the top ten clones. The sample comprised peripheral blood. The receptors were sampled from a young man with active or convalescent COVID-19.

This chain links TRBV4-2 with TRBJ1-4; a weak D match, TRBD1 (6 bases). The CDR3 has 15 amino acids. The germline gives CDR1 LGHNA, CDR2 YNFKEQ. The germline V and J ends were trimmed by 2 bases and 1 base, with 8 bases remaining between them. Written as DNA, the CDR3 is TGTGCCAGCAGCCAACCGGGACAAACTAATGAAAAACTGTTTTTT. Its protein is CASSQPGQTNEKLFF.

This chain connects TRBV7-9 to TRBJ1-6; possibly TRBD1 for D (5 bases). Trimming stripped 1 base from V and 6 bases from J, with 7 bases between. CDR1 and CDR2 from the germline V gene are SEHNR and FQNEAQ (reference sequence). The CDR3 runs to 14 residues. CDR3 nucleotides: TGTGCCAGCAGCTTAGACAGGTTTAATTCACCCCTCCACTTT. Translating gives CASSLDRFNSPLHF.

V and J are TRBV19 and TRBJ2-7; a weak D match, TRBD1 (5 bases). Germline V CDR1 and CDR2: LNHDA, SQIVND (reference sequence). Trimming removed 6 bases from V and 6 bases from J, with 9 bases in between. This CDR3 is built from 11 residues. The chain's CDR3 is CASSNRFEQYF. CDR3 sequence (DNA): TGTGCCAGTAGCAACAGGTTCGAGCAGTACTTC.

This clone has more than one count but fewer than ten. The chain joins TRBV11-2 to TRBJ1-3, with D unresolved. V was clipped by 5 bases and J by 2 bases, with 10 bases between them. The CDR3 spans 14 residues. CDR1 and CDR2 (germline): SGHAT, FQNNGV. The CDR3 DNA follows: TGTGCCAGCAGCACAGTCCGGACTGGAAACACCATATATTTT. Encoded protein: CASSTVRTGNTIYF.

This clone was seen a single time. The V and J genes are TRBV7-8 and TRBJ2-5; 8 positions match TRBD2. The ends lost 1 base at V and 5 bases at J; junction bases unmatched: 18. Per germline, CDR1 SGHVS and CDR2 FQNEAQ. The CDR3 consists of 19 residues. The CDR3 protein is CASSLERFKQRERKETQYF. The CDR3 DNA follows: TGTGCCAGCAGCTTAGAGAGGTTTAAGCAGCGGGAGCGAAAGGAGACCCAGTACTTC.

The chain couples TRBV25-1 to TRBJ2-7; the D gene is possibly TRBD2 (7 bases). V lost 3 bases and J 3 bases, leaving 12 bases between the germline ends. CDR3 length: 14 residues. Germline CDR1 is MGHDK and CDR2 is SYGVNS. The CDR3 coding sequence is TGTGCCAGCAGTGAGAAGGGGGGGTACTACGAGCAGTACTTC. Translation gives CASSEKGGYYEQYF.

Comment on this clone: A junction boundary mismatches the germline segment, possibly from a read error. The chain joins TRBV19 to TRBJ2-6; 7 nucleotides line up with TRBD2. CDR1 is LNHDA and CDR2 is SQIVND in the germline V gene (reference sequence). The CDR3 loop spans 15 amino acids. The CDR3 loop reads CASTHGRAGANVLTF. The CDR3 DNA sequence: TGTGCCAGTACCCATGGGAGGGCCGGGGCCAACGTGCTGACTTTC. The complete variable domain, with remaining parts taken from reference TRBV19 and TRBJ2-6, reads DGGITQSPKYLFRKEGQNVTLSCEQNLNHDAMYWYRQDPGQGLRLIYYSQIVNDFQKGDIAEGYSVSREKKESFPLTVTSAQKNPTAFYLCASTHGRAGANVLTFGAGSRLTVL.

The CDR3, as DNA: TGTGCCAGCAGCTCACGGGACAGGCCGGAGACCCAGTACTTC. It codes for CASSSRDRPETQYF. This rearrangement joins TRBV7-9 to TRBJ2-5; 8 positions agree with TRBD1. Germline lookup yields CDR1 SEHNR and CDR2 FQNEAQ (reference sequence). V trimming: 4 bases; J trimming: 5 bases; junction bases outside the gene matches: 6. There are 14 residues in the CDR3.

The gene calls are TRBV19 and TRBJ1-1; 9 positions agree with TRBD1. CDR1 is LNHDA and CDR2 is SQIVND in the germline V gene (reference sequence). With V trimmed by 7 bases and J by 4 bases, 4 bases remained unmatched. The CDR3 is made up of 13 amino acids. The CDR3 DNA is TGTGCCAGTACACAGGGGGCAGGCACTGAAGCTTTCTTT. Its protein is CASTQGAGTEAFF.

The chain employs TRBV12-3 or TRBV12-4 and TRBJ2-1; D is perhaps TRBD1 (5 bases). The CDR3 extends over 13 amino acids. V was clipped by 1 base and J by 6 bases, with 7 bases between them. CDR3 bases: TGTGCCAGCAGTTTAGGTAGGGGCAATGAGCAGTTCTTC. This sequence encodes CASSLGRGNEQFF.

The gene calls are TRBV7-3 and TRBJ2-1, with a tentative D call TRBD1 (6 bases). The CDR3 consists of 15 residues. Germline V gene lookup returns CDR1 SGHTA and CDR2 FQGTGA. The V and J ends lost 2 bases and 2 bases respectively, with 10 bases between them. The CDR3 sequence: CASSLQGSPYNEQFF. The CDR3 DNA sequence: TGTGCCAGCAGCTTACAGGGGTCCCCCTACAATGAGCAGTTCTTC.

Only one count was recorded for this clone. The rearrangement joins TRBV28 to TRBJ2-7, with a possible D match to TRBD2 (6 bases). This CDR3 has 11 residues. Trimming pared 6 bases from V and 4 bases from J, leaving 7 bases between. Per germline, CDR1 MDHEN and CDR2 SYDVKM. The CDR3 sequence: CASREGYEQYF. DNA of the CDR3: TGTGCCAGCAGGGAGGGGTACGAGCAGTACTTC.

The chain joins TRBV19 to TRBJ2-1, with 14 bases lining up with TRBD2. This CDR3 has 16 residues. V was clipped by 4 bases and J by 8 bases; unmatched bases: 7. Germline V lookup: CDR1 LNHDA, CDR2 SQIVND (reference sequence). The CDR3 nucleotides read TGTGCCAGTAGTACCTTGGGACTAGCGGGAGAGGATGAGCAGTTCTTC. It translates to CASSTLGLAGEDEQFF.

This sequence joins TRBV14 and TRBJ1-1, with D unclear. The V gene's germline CDR1 is SGHDN and CDR2 FVKESK. The CDR3 is 12 residues long. Between the trimmed V and J ends, which lost 4 bases and 5 bases, there was a span of 8 bases. In nucleotides, the CDR3 is TGTGCCAGCAGCCCTCTTCTAACTGAAGCTTTCTTT. Encoded protein: CASSPLLTEAFF.

This clone was seen only once. V is TRBV9 and J is TRBJ2-2; TRBD1 might be the D (5 bases). The V and J ends lost 4 bases and 5 bases respectively, with 21 bases between them. The CDR3 length is 17 residues. The germline gives CDR1 SGDLS, CDR2 YYNGEE. This CDR3 reads CASSPTDGRGRTGELFF. The CDR3 region has the DNA TGTGCCAGCAGCCCTACAGATGGTAGGGGAAGGACCGGGGAGCTGTTTTTT.

J is TRBJ2-3 and V is TRBV6-5; TRBD1 matches at 9 bases. This CDR3 region has 14 residues. The V gene end was trimmed by 5 bases and the J gene end by 4 bases; junction bases not matched to a gene: 4. The germline V gene encodes CDR1 MNHEY and CDR2 SVGAGI. Here the CDR3 DNA reads TGTGCCAGCAGTATACAGGGGGCGTCAGATACGCAGTATTTT. Its protein product is CASSIQGASDTQYF.

This chain uses TRBV4-2 with TRBJ1-2; 7 bases map to TRBD1. Trimming removed 1 base from V and 7 bases from J; junction bases left unmatched: 15. Germline CDR1 LGHNA, CDR2 YNFKEQ. The CDR3 covers 17 residues. The CDR3 coding sequence is TGTGCCAGCAGCCAAGCGGAACGAGAGGGGGCGAGGGGTGGCTACACCTTC. Its translation is CASSQAEREGARGGYTF.

The rearrangement joins TRBV3-1 (or the pseudogene TRBV3-2) to TRBJ2-4; D perhaps matches TRBD2 (6 bases). There are 13 residues in the CDR3. Trimming cost V 4 bases and J 6 bases, with 10 bases left between them. Germline loops: CDR1 LGHDT, CDR2 YNNKEL (reference sequence). CDR3 loop: CASSLDYPNIQYF. CDR3 in DNA: TGTGCCAGCAGCCTGGACTACCCAAACATTCAGTACTTC.

The chain is built from TRBV7-9 and TRBJ1-4; 7 bases agree with TRBD1. CDR1 and CDR2 (germline): SEHNR, FQNEAQ (reference sequence). CDR3 length: 14 residues. J was trimmed by 7 bases and V by 4 bases; bases with no gene match: 6. DNA for the CDR3: TGTGCCAGCAGCTCGACAGGGTCTTCTGAAAAACTGTTTTTT. This translates into CASSSTGSSEKLFF.

The J gene is TRBJ2-5, the V gene TRBV2; TRBD1 is a possible D gene (6 bases). The germline V gene has CDR1 SNHLY and CDR2 FYNNEI. The CDR3 runs to 12 residues. V was trimmed by 7 bases and J by 10 bases, leaving 16 bases between them. As DNA, the CDR3 is TGTGCCAGCACCGCGGACAGTCCAAACCAGTACTTC. As protein: CASTADSPNQYF.

This chain connects TRBV18 to TRBJ1-4, with 8 bases identical to TRBD1. The CDR3 runs 17 residues. The V and J ends lost 5 bases and 0 bases, in that order; junction bases with no gene match: 8. The V gene's germline CDR1 is KGHSH and CDR2 LQKENI. The CDR3 nucleotides are TGTGCCAGCTCATCCGGACAGGGAGTTGCAACTAATGAAAAACTGTTTTTT. Its protein product is CASSSGQGVATNEKLFF. The variable domain in full, completed from reference TRBV18 and TRBJ1-4, reads NAGVMQNPRHLVRRRGQEARLRCSPMKGHSHVYWYRQLPEEGLKFMVYLQKENIIDESGMPKERFSAEFPKEGPSILRIQQVVRGDSAAYFCASSSGQGVATNEKLFFGSGTQLSVL.

The rearrangement uses TRBV6-2 or TRBV6-3 and TRBJ1-5; D is possibly TRBD1 (5 bases). V shed 0 bases and J shed 1 base, with 16 bases lying between them. Germline loops: CDR1 MNHEY, CDR2 SVGEGT. The CDR3 totals 18 residues. The DNA for the CDR3 is TGTGCCAGCAGTTACTCCGCGGGGCTCCCGGAGAGCAATCAGCCCCAGCATTTT. Protein sequence: CASSYSAGLPESNQPQHF.

The rearrangement links TRBV11-1 to TRBJ2-1; 7 nucleotides agree with TRBD2. V dropped 1 base and J dropped 4; count of bases not matched to a gene: 1. This CDR3 has 14 residues. CDR1 is SGHAT, CDR2 FQDESV, per germline (reference sequence). CDR3 nucleotide sequence: TGTGCCAGCAGCTTAGGGCGGGGGTACAATGAGCAGTTCTTC. This translates into CASSLGRGYNEQFF. Full variable domain (remainder filled in from reference TRBV11-1 and TRBJ2-1): EAEVAQSPRYKITEKSQAVAFWCDPISGHATLYWYRQILGQGPELLVQFQDESVVDDSQLPKDRFSAERLKGVDSTLKIQPAELGDSAMYLCASSLGRGYNEQFFGPGTRLTVL.

The rearrangement joins TRBV2 to TRBJ2-7; the match to TRBD2 covers 7 bases. The germline V gene encodes CDR1 SNHLY and CDR2 FYNNEI. V gave up 2 bases and J gave up 2 bases; unmatched junction bases: 9. This CDR3 region has 16 residues. This chain's CDR3 is CASSEMVGTIPYEQYF. As DNA, the CDR3 is TGTGCCAGCAGTGAAATGGTCGGGACTATCCCCTACGAGCAGTACTTC.

V and J are TRBV18 and TRBJ1-5; 7 bases map to TRBD1. Germline assignment: CDR1 KGHSH and CDR2 LQKENI. V shed 4 bases and J 6 bases; nucleotides not matched to a gene: 6. CDR3 length: 14 amino acids. The CDR3 bases are TGTGCCAGCTCACATAGGGACAGTAGTCAGCCCCAGCATTTT. Its protein is CASSHRDSSQPQHF. The full variable domain, completed using reference TRBV18 and TRBJ1-5, is NAGVMQNPRHLVRRRGQEARLRCSPMKGHSHVYWYRQLPEEGLKFMVYLQKENIIDESGMPKERFSAEFPKEGPSILRIQQVVRGDSAAYFCASSHRDSSQPQHFGDGTRLSIL.